Presented here are 14 T cell receptor beta chains from one specimen sequenced in a study of blood T cells in healthy people across ages. A second PCR of roughly 7 to 11 cycles used a sample-barcoded 5' primer and a J-beta primer mix. From the 5' RACE reads, TCRdb called clonotypes with MiXCR, one entry per CDR3 protein. The repertoire holds roughly 800,000 distinct CDR3 sequences, with 20% to 25% as singletons. This same sample was also taken into another study, of T cells of mothers and their children.

Sequenced sample: blood. Receptors originate from a boy under 18 in good health.

The V gene is TRBV4-2, the J gene TRBJ2-7; TRBD1 aligns across 7 bases. This CDR3 is built from 14 residues. Trimming removed 4 bases from V and 4 bases from J; junction bases left unmatched: 7. CDR1 is LGHNA and CDR2 is YNFKEQ in the germline V gene. The chain's CDR3 is CASSPLTGRYEQYF. The CDR3 DNA reads as TGTGCCAGCAGCCCCTTGACAGGGAGATACGAGCAGTACTTC.

There are a few counts of this clonotype. The chain uses TRBV20-1 and TRBJ2-5; no clear D gene. This CDR3 region has 13 residues. V was shortened by 1 base and J by 5 bases, with 11 bases between the two germline ends. Germline lookup yields CDR1 DFQATT and CDR2 SNEGSKA (reference sequence). This chain's CDR3 is CSARASARETQYF. The CDR3 bases are TGCAGTGCTAGAGCTTCCGCGCGGGAGACCCAGTACTTC.

The V gene is TRBV16, the J gene TRBJ2-1, with TRBD1 as a possible D gene (6 bases). Trimming pared 8 bases from V and 8 bases from J, leaving 16 bases between. Germline loops: CDR1 KGHSY, CDR2 FQNENV. The CDR3 contains 13 residues. The CDR3 DNA is TGTGCCAGCTCACCAGGGGTTTCCGATGAGCAGTTCTTC. This gives the protein CASSPGVSDEQFF.

The rearrangement joins TRBV19 to TRBJ2-1; TRBD1 agrees at 7 bases. CDR3 length: 13 amino acids. CDR1 is LNHDA, CDR2 SQIVND, per germline (reference sequence). Trimming removed 9 bases from V and 2 bases from J; junction bases left unmatched: 4. CDR3 in amino acids: CASSGQTYNEQFF. The CDR3 nucleotides read TGTGCCAGCTCGGGACAGACCTACAATGAGCAGTTCTTC.

This clonotype was recorded once. V and J are TRBV29-1 and TRBJ2-2, with TRBD1 identical over 8 bases. With 5 bases clipped from V and 6 bases from J, the junction kept 8 bases outside the gene matches. The CDR3 has 14 residues. The V gene's germline CDR1 is SQVTM and CDR2 ANQGSEA. CDR3 nucleotides: TGCAGCGTTCCTGGACAGGGTTGGGCCGGGGAGCTGTTTTTT. Protein: CSVPGQGWAGELFF.

The chain employs TRBV5-4 and TRBJ2-3, with D maybe TRBD2 (5 bases). The V gene's germline CDR1 is SGHNT and CDR2 YYREEE (reference sequence). V lost 3 bases and J lost 5, with 22 bases in between. The CDR3 is 17 residues long. The DNA of the CDR3 is TGTGCCAGCAGCTCCAGTCGCGGGCGGGCCGGGGTAGATACGCAGTATTTT. Protein: CASSSSRGRAGVDTQYF.

The V call is TRBV6-5, the J call TRBJ1-2; D remains unclear. CDR1 is MNHEY and CDR2 is SVGAGI in the germline V gene. Deletions cut 2 bases from V and 4 bases from J, with 11 bases between. The CDR3 totals 14 residues. CDR3 nucleotide sequence: TGTGCCAGCAGTTACGGGTTAATGGGCTATGGCTACACCTTC. Translating it yields CASSYGLMGYGYTF.

The J gene is TRBJ1-1, the V gene TRBV19; 7 positions match TRBD1. Germline V CDR1 and CDR2: LNHDA, SQIVND (reference sequence). V dropped 3 bases and J dropped 5; count of bases not matched to a gene: 6. This CDR3 has 14 amino acids. Here the CDR3 DNA reads TGTGCCAGTAGTATGGTCAGGGGGGGAACTGAAGCTTTCTTT. The encoded protein is CASSMVRGGTEAFF.

This clonotype was seen a few times. The rearrangement joins TRBV9 to TRBJ2-6; possibly TRBD1 for D (8 bases). The CDR3 length is 20 residues. Germline V gene data show CDR1 as SGDLS and CDR2 as YYNGEE. V shed 0 bases and J shed 1 base, with 20 bases lying between them. This CDR3 is CASSVATGGRGLSGANVLTF. The CDR3 region has the DNA TGTGCCAGCAGCGTAGCTACGGGAGGCAGGGGGCTGTCTGGGGCCAACGTCCTGACTTTC.

This clonotype has a count of ten or more. The chain joins TRBV5-1 to TRBJ2-1, with 8 positions matching TRBD1. V dropped 2 bases and J dropped 7; count of bases not matched to a gene: 2. Germline lookup yields CDR1 SGHRS and CDR2 YFSETQ. The CDR3 runs to 13 residues. The chain's CDR3 is CASSFTGGNEQFF. The CDR3, as DNA: TGCGCCAGCAGCTTCACAGGGGGGAATGAGCAGTTCTTC. The complete variable domain, with remaining parts taken from reference TRBV5-1 and TRBJ2-1, reads KAGVTQTPRYLIKTRGQQVTLSCSPISGHRSVSWYQQTPGQGLQFLFEYFSETQRNKGNFPGRFSGRQFSNSRSEMNVSTLELGDSALYLCASSFTGGNEQFFGPGTRLTVL.

This clonotype was seen just once. The genes are TRBV10-3 and TRBJ1-1; weak D call: TRBD1 (6 bases). With 8 bases removed from V and 7 bases from J, the gap between germline ends came to 20 bases. Germline CDR1 reads ENHRY; CDR2 reads SYGVKD. This CDR3 contains 14 residues. CDR3 amino acids: CAISSGAPIDEAFF. The CDR3 DNA sequence: TGTGCCATCTCGTCAGGGGCGCCGATTGATGAAGCTTTCTTT.

To note about this clonotype: A junction boundary mismatches the germline segment, possibly from a read error. This chain connects TRBV6-2 or TRBV6-3 to TRBJ2-5; D might be TRBD1 or TRBD2, each matching 5 bases. This CDR3 comprises 13 residues. CDR1 is MNHEY and CDR2 is SVGEGT in the germline V gene. CDR3 amino acids: CASSYGTQEAQYF. CDR3 nucleotides: TGTGCCAGCAGTTACGGGACCCAAGAGGCCCAGTACTTC.

This clonotype was seen a handful of times. The junction shows a germline mismatch at one end, possibly a read error. The genes are TRBV7-2 and TRBJ2-4; the D gene is possibly TRBD2 (5 bases). Germline V gives CDR1 SGHTA, CDR2 FQGNSA. The CDR3 contains 17 residues. The chain's CDR3 is CASSPLPGWSTKNFQYF. Written as DNA, the CDR3 is TGTGCCAGCAGCCCACTCCCGGGATGGAGTACGAAAAACTTTCAGTACTTC.

Concerning this clonotype: An end of the junction does not agree with germline; a read error may underlie this. This chain connects TRBV12-3 or TRBV12-4 to TRBJ1-3; no definite D call. This CDR3 comprises 15 residues. The CDR3 here is CASSPVDTSGNTIYF. CDR3 nucleotide sequence: TGTGCCAGCAGTCCAGTGGATACCTCTGGAAATACCATATATTTT.